These 15 T cell receptor beta chains were sequenced from one sample in a study of blood T cell repertoires in COVID-19. Clones were sequenced by immunoSEQ multiplex PCR, and TCRdb holds only the in-frame ones, with some missing. The profile shows some 380,000 clones, 81% of them singletons. Source material: peripheral blood. These receptors were taken from a human donor with acute or convalescent COVID-19. The donor label of this sample is uncertain.

The rearrangement uses TRBV6-5 and TRBJ1-5, with 8 bases identical to TRBD1. V gave up 5 bases and J gave up 11 bases; unmatched junction bases: 14. The CDR3 is made up of 15 amino acids. Germline loops: CDR1 MNHEY, CDR2 SVGAGI. The CDR3 DNA is TGTGCCAGCAGTACCGACAGGGGCTCCGGGGAGGCCCAGCATTTT. As protein: CASSTDRGSGEAQHF.

The chain employs TRBV10-3 and TRBJ2-2; 8 nucleotides line up with TRBD2. The germline gives CDR1 ENHRY, CDR2 SYGVKD. The CDR3 has 14 residues. J gave up 5 bases and V 4 bases, and 3 bases lay outside the gene matches. CDR3 protein: CAISVRGGTGELFF. CDR3 sequence (DNA): TGTGCCATCAGTGTCCGGGGGGGGACCGGGGAGCTGTTTTTT.

The J gene is TRBJ1-2, the V gene TRBV5-5; TRBD1 aligns across 8 bases. The CDR3 spans 15 residues. The J segment lost 4 bases and the V segment lost 4 bases, leaving 9 bases of the junction unmatched. Germline CDR1 reads SGHKS; CDR2 reads YYEKEE (reference sequence). As DNA, the CDR3 is TGTGCCAGCAGCCGGACCCGGGACAGGCCCTATGGCTACACCTTC. The encoded protein is CASSRTRDRPYGYTF.

The sample holds one count of this clone. This sequence joins TRBV6-6 and TRBJ1-1; TRBD1 might be the D (6 bases). V lost 6 bases, J lost 2 bases, and 13 bases lay in between. The CDR3 has 14 amino acids. In germline, CDR1 is MNHNY, CDR2 SVGAGI (reference sequence). The CDR3 sequence is CASRTTGRNTEAFF. DNA of the CDR3: TGTGCCAGCAGGACCACAGGGAGAAACACTGAAGCTTTCTTT.

Written as DNA, the CDR3 is TGTGCCAGCAGCCTACTACCTTTGACTTCCTACGAGCAGTACTTC. It yields the protein CASSLLPLTSYEQYF. This chain links TRBV14 with TRBJ2-7; D ambiguous. The ends were cut back, 4 bases at V and 1 base at J, with 14 bases in the middle. This CDR3 comprises 15 residues. Germline V gives CDR1 SGHDN, CDR2 FVKESK.

Comment on this clone: One end of the junction does not line up with germline, which may come from a read error. This chain joins TRBV5-1 and TRBJ2-1, with 10 bases matching TRBD2. The CDR3 is 13 amino acids. Germline V gene sequence: CDR1 SGHRS, CDR2 YFSETQ. CDR3 region: CASRLAGGREQFF. DNA for the CDR3: TGCGCCAGCCGCTTAGCGGGAGGCCGCGAGCAGTTCTTC.

The genes are TRBV6-5 and TRBJ2-7; 9 bases agree with TRBD1. The CDR3 sequence is 14 residues long. Germline CDR1 is MNHEY and CDR2 is SVGAGI. Germline trimming cut 5 bases from V and 5 bases from J; bases unmatched to any gene: 7. This chain's CDR3 is CASSRDRVVDEQYF. CDR3 DNA: TGTGCCAGCAGTAGGGACAGGGTAGTGGACGAGCAGTACTTC.

In its sample, this clone was seen once. V is TRBV27 and J is TRBJ2-1, with 16 bases fitting TRBD2. Looked up from germline, CDR1 is MNHEY and CDR2 is SMNVEV (reference sequence). This CDR3 comprises 19 residues. Trimming at V came to 4 bases and at J to 2 bases, leaving 8 bases not matched to a gene. In DNA form, the CDR3 reads TGTGCCAGCAGTTCCCCGGGACTAGCGGGAGGGCGGACCTACAATGAGCAGTTCTTC. Its translation is CASSSPGLAGGRTYNEQFF.

The chain has TRBV4-2 and TRBJ2-1; 15 bases are a match to TRBD2. Germline-derived CDR1 and CDR2 are LGHNA and YNFKEQ. V lost 0 bases to trimming and J lost 6 bases; unmatched junction nucleotides: 6. This CDR3 is 18 amino acids long. The DNA of the CDR3 is TGTGCCAGCAGCCAAGAGCCCAGGACTAGCGGGAGGGCCAATGAGCAGTTCTTC. Encoded protein: CASSQEPRTSGRANEQFF.

This chain uses TRBV4-1 with TRBJ1-1, with a tentative D call TRBD1 (6 bases). Germline lookup yields CDR1 MGHRA and CDR2 YSYEKL. This CDR3 comprises 18 residues. Trimming shortened V by 3 bases and J by 3 bases, and 23 bases separated the two germline ends. The CDR3 loop reads CASSQRTWGGKGDTEAFF. CDR3 coding DNA: TGCGCCAGCAGCCAGAGGACATGGGGGGGCAAGGGGGACACTGAAGCTTTCTTT.

This clone occurred a few times. The rearrangement joins TRBV7-9 to TRBJ2-1, with 9 bases that match TRBD1. The length of the CDR3 is 15 residues. With 4 bases clipped from V and 3 bases from J, the junction kept 4 bases outside the gene matches. CDR1 is SEHNR, CDR2 FQNEAQ, per germline (reference sequence). The CDR3 spells CASSSRDRVYNEQFF. In DNA form, the CDR3 reads TGTGCCAGCAGCTCGCGGGACAGGGTCTACAATGAGCAGTTCTTC.

The chain has TRBV3-1 (or the pseudogene TRBV3-2) and TRBJ1-2; possibly TRBD1 for D (6 bases). Trimming stripped 1 base from V and 2 bases from J, with 8 bases between. The CDR3 totals 14 residues. CDR1 LGHDT and CDR2 YNNKEL come from the germline V gene (reference sequence). CDR3 in amino acids: CASSQVRGNYGYTF. As DNA, the CDR3 is TGTGCCAGCAGCCAAGTCAGGGGAAACTATGGCTACACCTTC.

Only one count was recorded for this clone. This sample includes further DNA sequences coding for the same CDR3. This sequence joins TRBV7-9 and TRBJ1-2; D is perhaps TRBD1 (6 bases). The CDR3 consists of 13 residues. V lost 2 bases and J 3 bases, leaving 7 bases between the germline ends. Germline V gives CDR1 SEHNR, CDR2 FQNEAQ (reference sequence). The chain's CDR3 is CASSLQGYYGYTF. CDR3 coding DNA: TGTGCCAGCAGCTTACAGGGGTACTATGGCTACACCTTC.

The rearrangement uses TRBV5-6 and TRBJ1-3; 8 nucleotides align to TRBD1. V shed 2 bases, J shed 4 bases, and the junction held 5 bases outside the gene matches. CDR3 length: 15 residues. CDR1 SGHDT and CDR2 YYEEEE come from the germline V gene. The CDR3 DNA reads as TGTGCCAGCAGCTTTTATGGGACAGGAGGAAACACCATATATTTT. This codes for CASSFYGTGGNTIYF.

This chain uses TRBV18 with TRBJ2-3; 9 bases fit TRBD2. Germline-derived CDR1 and CDR2 are KGHSH and LQKENI. This CDR3 has 19 residues. V was pared by 1 base and J by 0 bases, with 11 bases of the junction left unmatched. Here the CDR3 reads CASSPLLAGREGSTDTQYF. CDR3 DNA: TGTGCCAGCTCACCACTACTAGCGGGTCGGGAAGGAAGCACAGATACGCAGTATTTT. Based on the CDR3 plus reference TRBV18 and TRBJ2-3, the full variable domain is NAGVMQNPRHLVRRRGQEARLRCSPMKGHSHVYWYRQLPEEGLKFMVYLQKENIIDESGMPKERFSAEFPKEGPSILRIQQVVRGDSAAYFCASSPLLAGREGSTDTQYFGPGTRLTVL.